These 10 T cell receptor beta chains were sequenced from one sample in a study of human T cells and chemical hapten exposure. Each CDR3 protein is one row after TCRdb ran MiXCR on the RACE reads. Of about 80,000 distinct CDR3 sequences in the sample, about a tenth are singletons; the top ten hold around 1.5%. Time point denoted: patch test 1, 2 weeks after DPC sensitization. This sample's treatment: therapeutic diphenylcyclopropenone sensitization with weekly scalp DPC. This sample comprised whole blood, obtained in connection with sensitization to the hapten diphenylcyclopropenone (DPC). Receptors were obtained from a woman aged 45-60 years with alopecia areata. Some clones in this sample may be carry-over from other donors' samples.

This clonotype has a handful of counts. The CDR3, as DNA: TGCGCCAGCAGCCACCCAACTGGGGCCAACGTCCTGACTTTC. Translating it yields CASSHPTGANVLTF. The chain has TRBV4-1 and TRBJ2-6; D gene ambiguous. Germline CDR1 is MGHRA and CDR2 is YSYEKL. Trimming removed 3 bases from V and 2 bases from J, with 5 bases in between. The CDR3 runs to 14 residues.

This clonotype was counted many times. The genes are TRBV25-1 and TRBJ1-1; D is undetermined. The CDR3 has 13 amino acids. Germline CDR1 and CDR2: MGHDK and SYGVNS. The germline V and J ends were trimmed by 3 bases and 8 bases, with 13 bases remaining between them. DNA for the CDR3: TGTGCCAGCAGTGAGAACACGGGCGCCGAAGCTTTCTTT. Its protein product is CASSENTGAEAFF.

The chain uses TRBV29-1 and TRBJ2-3; TRBD2 might be the D (5 bases). Trimming shortened V by 0 bases and J by 1 base, and 8 bases separated the two germline ends. The germline V gene encodes CDR1 SQVTM and CDR2 ANQGSEA. The CDR3 is 14 residues long. CDR3 amino acids: CSVEELGGTDTQYF. The CDR3 DNA reads TGCAGCGTTGAAGAACTAGGCGGCACAGATACGCAGTATTTT.

This clonotype was seen repeatedly, ten times or more. The rearrangement joins TRBV18 to TRBJ2-1, with 10 bases lining up with TRBD1. V shed 2 bases, J shed 7 bases, and the junction held 8 bases outside the gene matches. This CDR3 spans 16 amino acids. The germline gives CDR1 KGHSH, CDR2 LQKENI. The CDR3 is CASSPTPTGGFNEQFF. Written as DNA, the CDR3 is TGTGCCAGCTCACCAACCCCGACAGGGGGCTTTAATGAGCAGTTCTTC.

This clonotype appeared a few times. This sequence joins TRBV5-1 and TRBJ2-6, with 7 bases fitting TRBD1. This CDR3 is built from 16 residues. Germline lookup yields CDR1 SGHRS and CDR2 YFSETQ. The ends lost 4 bases at V and 2 bases at J; junction bases unmatched: 6. The CDR3 is CASSPTDRAGANVLTF. CDR3 bases: TGCGCCAGCAGCCCAACCGACAGGGCTGGGGCCAACGTCCTGACTTTC.

This clonotype was seen ten or more times. At one end, the junction sequence differs from germline, possibly due to a read error. The rearrangement uses TRBV7-7 and TRBJ2-1, with 9 nucleotides matching TRBD1. This CDR3 spans 15 amino acids. Germline V lookup: CDR1 SSHAT, CDR2 FNYEAQ (reference sequence). The CDR3 sequence: CASSPGTGRSDEQFF. In nucleotides, the CDR3 is TGTGCTAGCAGCCCGGGGACAGGGAGGAGCGATGAGCAGTTCTTC.

This clonotype was detected ten times or more. The V and J genes are TRBV7-2 and TRBJ2-5, with D maybe TRBD2 (6 bases). In germline, CDR1 is SGHTA, CDR2 FQGNSA. V shed 4 bases and J shed 4 bases, with 16 bases lying between them. The length of the CDR3 is 15 residues. The DNA for the CDR3 is TGTGCCAGCAGCTCGTTGGAAAGCGGGCGAGAGACCCAGTACTTC. This gives the protein CASSSLESGRETQYF.

This clonotype is medium-sized within its sample. This rearrangement joins TRBV6-6 to TRBJ2-6; a possible D gene is TRBD1 (5 bases). There are 14 residues in the CDR3. Trimming took 7 bases from V and 4 from J, leaving 11 bases between them. CDR1 is MNHNY, CDR2 SVGAGI, per germline (reference sequence). In DNA form, the CDR3 reads TGTGCCAGCACCAGGGCAGGAGGGGCCAACGTCCTGACTTTC. This gives the protein CASTRAGGANVLTF.

This clonotype was seen many times. The chain recombines TRBV6-5 with TRBJ2-3, with unresolved D. The CDR3 extends over 13 amino acids. V was pared by 2 bases and J by 2 bases, with 5 bases between. Germline V CDR1 and CDR2: MNHEY, SVGAGI. The CDR3 here is CASSYSSTDTQYF. The DNA of the CDR3 is TGTGCCAGCAGTTACAGCTCCACAGATACGCAGTATTTT.

The V and J genes are TRBV15 and TRBJ2-5, with TRBD2 matching over 9 bases. The V segment lost 5 bases and the J segment 7 bases; nucleotides outside the gene matches: 8. The germline V gene encodes CDR1 LNHNV and CDR2 YYDKDF (reference sequence). This CDR3 contains 14 residues. In nucleotides, the CDR3 is TGTGCCACCAGCCCCTGCGGGGGGGCTCGGACCCAGTACTTC. This codes for CATSPCGGARTQYF.